This TCR beta chain derives from a study of blood T cell repertoires in COVID-19. Across the study: Collection of acute and convalescent COVID-19 samples took place in the United States, Italy and Spain. PBMCs, B-cell-depleted T cells, or T cells provided the cDNA or gDNA that made up the material.

Original handling: Estimation of nucleated cell counts was performed using reference gene primer amplification. The protocol was immunoSEQ multiplex PCR, while the TCRdb copy is restricted to in-frame clones and leaves out a portion. That table gives V, J and clone size, and the DNA gave D and trimming. Here the sample spans 120,000 to 150,000 clones, approximately 84% being singletons. The CDR3 has 14 amino acids. The germline gives CDR1 SNHLY, CDR2 FYNNEI. Trimming took off 1 base at V and 10 bases at J, with 16 bases between the two ends. The rearrangement joins TRBV2 to TRBJ1-2; no definite D call. Sequencing input: peripheral blood. The receptor comes from a human donor in a cohort sampled during active COVID-19. The chain's CDR3 is CASSEESRSSTYTF. The CDR3 region has the DNA TGTGCCAGCAGTGAAGAATCCAGGTCGAGTACCTACACCTTC.